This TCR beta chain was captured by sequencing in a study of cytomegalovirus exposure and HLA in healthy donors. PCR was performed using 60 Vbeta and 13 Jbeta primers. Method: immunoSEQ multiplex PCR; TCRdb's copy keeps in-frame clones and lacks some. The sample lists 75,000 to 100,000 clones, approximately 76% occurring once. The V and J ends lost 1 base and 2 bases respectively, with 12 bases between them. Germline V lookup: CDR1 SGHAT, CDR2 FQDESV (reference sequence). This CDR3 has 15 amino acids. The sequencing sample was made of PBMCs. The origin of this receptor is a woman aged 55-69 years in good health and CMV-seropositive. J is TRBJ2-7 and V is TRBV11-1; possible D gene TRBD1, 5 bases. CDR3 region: CASSLDAGNTYEQYF. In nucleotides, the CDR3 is TGTGCCAGCAGCTTAGATGCAGGGAACACCTACGAGCAGTACTTC. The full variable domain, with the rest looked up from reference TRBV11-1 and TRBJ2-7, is EAEVAQSPRYKITEKSQAVAFWCDPISGHATLYWYRQILGQGPELLVQFQDESVVDDSQLPKDRFSAERLKGVDSTLKIQPAELGDSAMYLCASSLDAGNTYEQYFGPGTRLTVT.